This TCR beta chain was found in a study of Ad26.COV2.S vaccination and SARS-CoV-2 variants. Study as a whole: Donor got 5x10^10 or 1x10^11 viral particles of Ad26.COV2.S. Study results and limitations: The study found higher spike-specific TCR breadth in vaccine than placebo recipients.

The treatment here: some 20 received Ad26.COV2.S at low or high dose, single or two shots; several received placebo; per-sample allocation not given. Sampling took place 63 days after the first vaccine or placebo injection. The CDR3 consists of 15 residues. V was pared by 1 base and J by 7 bases, with 13 bases between. Germline V gene lookup returns CDR1 LGHNA and CDR2 YSLEER. Concerning this clone itself: Its antigen remains unidentified.

Sequencing used immunoSEQ multiplex PCR; TCRdb keeps in-frame clones, though not all of them. The sample lists under 250,000 clones, around 88% occurring once. The TCR originated in a person between 18 and 65 years old who received the Ad26.COV2.S COVID-19 vaccine or a placebo. The J gene is TRBJ1-4, the V gene TRBV4-3; D is unclear. Sample: peripheral blood, taken in a trial of Ad26.COV2.S vaccine versus placebo. CDR3 in DNA: TGCGCCAGCAGCCAAGGTTCGGACGCAGGTGAAAAACTGTTTTTT. Residues: CASSQGSDAGEKLFF.